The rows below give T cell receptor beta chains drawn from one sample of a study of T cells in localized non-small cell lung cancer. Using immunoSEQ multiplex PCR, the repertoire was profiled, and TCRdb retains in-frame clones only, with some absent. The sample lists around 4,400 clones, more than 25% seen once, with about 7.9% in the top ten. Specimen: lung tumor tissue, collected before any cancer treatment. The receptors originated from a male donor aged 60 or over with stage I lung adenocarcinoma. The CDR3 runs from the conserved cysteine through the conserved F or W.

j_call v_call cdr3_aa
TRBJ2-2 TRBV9 CASSVGTLGELFF
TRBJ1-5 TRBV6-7 CASRADSNQPQHF
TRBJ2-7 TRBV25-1 CASRRGDHEQYF
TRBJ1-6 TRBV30 CAWSGRQGDHSPLHF
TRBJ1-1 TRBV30 CAWSVSSNTEAFF
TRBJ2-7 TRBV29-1 CSVGGTGSYEQYF
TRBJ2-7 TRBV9 CASSEVAGGEQYF
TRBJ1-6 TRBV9 CASIDRPNSPLHF
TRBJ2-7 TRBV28 CASTPAGGASSYEQYF
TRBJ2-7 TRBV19 CASTPRDSPSYEQYF
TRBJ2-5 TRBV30 CAWSVGQGEETQYF
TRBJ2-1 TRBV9 CASRGTNNEQFF
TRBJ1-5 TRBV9 CASSEGTGGNQPQHF
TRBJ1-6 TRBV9 CASSDGGPSSSPLHF
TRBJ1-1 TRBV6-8 CASSVIYNTEAFF
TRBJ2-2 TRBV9 CASGGLASGELFF
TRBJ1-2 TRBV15 CATSRGNGADYNYGYTF
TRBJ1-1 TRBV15 CATRGNWRGGMKDTEAFF
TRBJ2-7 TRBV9 CASSERASYEQYF
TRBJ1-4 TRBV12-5 CASGLAQGRANEKLFF
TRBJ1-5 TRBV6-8 CASRPSDTYGNQPQHF
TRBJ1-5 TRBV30 CAWSVDSNQPQHF
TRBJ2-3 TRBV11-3 CASSLAGVGSGDTQYF
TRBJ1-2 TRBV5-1 CASSSNIGENYGYTF
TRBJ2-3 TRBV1 CASSQDELTDTQYF
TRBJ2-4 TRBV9 CASSDYRQAKNIQYF
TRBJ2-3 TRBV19 CASSIPPGKGTDTQYF
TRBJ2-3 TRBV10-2 CASSHYSGGPEGTDTQYF
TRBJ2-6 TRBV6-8 CASSLVVGANVLTF
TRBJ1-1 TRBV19 CASTRQGNTEAFF
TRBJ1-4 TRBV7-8 CAILGSTNEKLFF
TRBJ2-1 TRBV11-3 CASSLDQGHNNEQFF
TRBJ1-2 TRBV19 CASSTRWGLGYGYTF
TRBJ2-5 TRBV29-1 CSVEGGQNQETQYF
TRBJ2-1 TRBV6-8 CASSYVGGEQFF
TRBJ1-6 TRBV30 CAWSVHRSNSPLHF
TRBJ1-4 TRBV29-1 CSVGGQGLGEKLFF
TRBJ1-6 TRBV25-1 CASSERVHYSPLHF
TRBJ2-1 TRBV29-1 CSARTSGGAENEQFF
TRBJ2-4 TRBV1 CASSLGGGGENIQYF
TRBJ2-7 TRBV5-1 CASSLEARGSYEQYF
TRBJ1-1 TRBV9 CASSDTPNTEAFF
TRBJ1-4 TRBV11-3 CASSLRDSPLYEKLFF
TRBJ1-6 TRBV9 CASSVSWQSSYNSPLHF
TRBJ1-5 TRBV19 CASSTLGQESNQPQHF
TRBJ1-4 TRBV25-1 CASSKTATNEKLFF
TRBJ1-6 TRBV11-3 CASSPAPGQGTPLHF
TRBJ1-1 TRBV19 CASSILRGKADAFF
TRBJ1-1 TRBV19 CASSIFPGTGGTEAFF
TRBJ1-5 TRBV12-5 CASGLSKGQPQHF
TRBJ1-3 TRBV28 CASSFPLHSGNTIYF
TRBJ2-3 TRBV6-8 CASSDIGVGVQYF
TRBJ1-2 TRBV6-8 CASRHPTGYGYTF
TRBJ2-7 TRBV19 CASGDTVNHEQYF
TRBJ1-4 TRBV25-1 CASSDAGREKLFF
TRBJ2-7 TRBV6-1 CASSEALRGYEQYF
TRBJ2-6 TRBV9 CASSVGTGTGANVLTF
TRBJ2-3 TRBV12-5 CASGLARALSTDTQYF
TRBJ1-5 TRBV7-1 CASSQEGQGASNQPQHF
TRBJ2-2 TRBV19 CASGARGTGELFF